The 23 T cell receptor beta chains in this list originate from one sample, sequenced in a study of blood T cell repertoires in COVID-19. Generated by immunoSEQ multiplex PCR, the TCRdb table keeps only in-frame clones and is missing some. The sample has over 600,000 clones, 90% seen once. Sequenced: peripheral blood. These receptors all stem from a woman aged 18 to 35 with acute or convalescent COVID-19.

The rearrangement links TRBV6-5 to TRBJ1-6; TRBD1 is a possible D gene (5 bases). This CDR3 is built from 15 residues. Looked up from germline, CDR1 is MNHEY and CDR2 is SVGAGI. V lost 0 bases to trimming and J lost 5 bases, with 8 bases between them. The CDR3 DNA follows: TGTGCCAGCAGTTACTCGGGGGGGAATAATTCACCCCTCCACTTT. Translating gives CASSYSGGNNSPLHF.

About this clone itself: Sequence at one end of the junction differs from germline and may be a read error. The chain couples TRBV5-5 to TRBJ1-2, with 7 bases aligning to TRBD1. The CDR3 sequence is 11 residues long. Germline CDR1 is SGHKS and CDR2 is YYEKEE (reference sequence). This CDR3 is CASSRGQTNLF. CDR3 in DNA: TGTGCCAGCAGCAGGGGACAGACTAACCTCTTC.

V and J are TRBV6-5 and TRBJ2-1; 9 bases are shared with TRBD1. Germline V CDR1 and CDR2: MNHEY, SVGAGI. CDR3 length: 15 residues. Trimming removed 2 bases from V and 5 bases from J; junction bases left unmatched: 4. CDR3 amino acids: CASSYRQGGNNEQFF. CDR3 nucleotide sequence: TGTGCCAGCAGTTACAGACAGGGGGGTAACAATGAGCAGTTCTTC.

V gene TRBV12-5 combines with J gene TRBJ1-2; the D gene is possibly TRBD1 (5 bases). V was shortened by 3 bases and J by 6 bases, with 11 bases between the two germline ends. Germline values: CDR1 LGHNT, CDR2 FRNRAP. This CDR3 spans 13 amino acids. The CDR3 spells CASGFGQGNGYTF. The CDR3 DNA sequence: TGTGCTAGTGGTTTTGGGCAGGGAAATGGCTACACCTTC. The variable domain in full, completed from reference TRBV12-5 and TRBJ1-2, reads DARVTQTPRHKVTEMGQEVTMRCQPILGHNTVFWYRQTMMQGLELLAYFRNRAPLDDSGMPKDRFSAEMPDATLATLKIQPSEPRDSAVYFCASGFGQGNGYTFGSGTRLTVV.

The V and J genes are TRBV9 and TRBJ2-2; 7 bases agree with TRBD1. V shed 3 bases, J shed 3 bases, and the junction held 5 bases outside the gene matches. Germline loops: CDR1 SGDLS, CDR2 YYNGEE. CDR3 size: 15 residues. CDR3 protein: CASSAKQGYTGELFF. The CDR3 coding sequence is TGTGCCAGCAGCGCAAAACAGGGGTACACCGGGGAGCTGTTTTTT.

The chain is built from TRBV6-6 and TRBJ1-1; unclear D gene. In germline, CDR1 is MNHNY, CDR2 SVGAGI (reference sequence). V shed 5 bases and J shed 3 bases, with 19 bases lying between them. This CDR3 is 16 amino acids long. CDR3 protein: CASSPEAGRMYTEAFF. The CDR3 DNA reads as TGTGCCAGCAGTCCCGAAGCGGGCAGGATGTACACTGAAGCTTTCTTT.

The V gene is TRBV29-1, the J gene TRBJ2-1; maybe TRBD2 (7 bases). V was trimmed by 4 bases and J by 1 base, leaving 14 bases between them. CDR1 SQVTM and CDR2 ANQGSEA come from the germline V gene. The CDR3 is 15 residues long. This CDR3 is CSVGRGGASYNEQFF. The CDR3 nucleotides are TGCAGCGTTGGAAGGGGGGGGGCATCCTACAATGAGCAGTTCTTC.

This chain links TRBV7-9 with TRBJ2-5; D uncertain. Between the trimmed V and J ends, which lost 2 bases and 2 bases, there was a span of 9 bases. This CDR3 has 14 amino acids. Germline CDR1 reads SEHNR; CDR2 reads FQNEAQ (reference sequence). The CDR3 spells CASSLLAVQETQYF. CDR3 bases: TGTGCCAGCAGCTTATTGGCAGTTCAAGAGACCCAGTACTTC.

V usage is TRBV12-5 and J usage is TRBJ1-4; weak D call: TRBD1 (5 bases). The CDR3 totals 16 residues. The germline CDR1 and CDR2 sequences are LGHNT and FRNRAP. V was shortened by 3 bases and J by 0 bases, with 11 bases between the two germline ends. CDR3 residues: CASGLRGGTTNEKLFF. As DNA, the CDR3 is TGTGCTAGTGGTTTACGGGGGGGGACAACTAATGAAAAACTGTTTTTT.

The chain is built from TRBV11-2 and TRBJ1-1; D gene unclear. V was pared by 3 bases and J by 3 bases, with 8 bases between. Germline CDR1 is SGHAT and CDR2 is FQNNGV. CDR3 size: 13 residues. For the CDR3, the DNA is TGTGCCAGCAGCTTCAACAGACACACTGAAGCTTTCTTT. It is translated as CASSFNRHTEAFF.

The rearrangement uses TRBV19 and TRBJ2-7, with 7 bases matching TRBD1. Germline V gene lookup returns CDR1 LNHDA and CDR2 SQIVND (reference sequence). The CDR3 length is 14 residues. V trimming: 3 bases; J trimming: 4 bases; junction bases outside the gene matches: 6. CDR3 nucleotide sequence: TGTGCCAGTAGTATGTGGGACAGTCGGTACGAGCAGTACTTC. Protein sequence: CASSMWDSRYEQYF. The full variable domain, with the rest looked up from reference TRBV19 and TRBJ2-7, is DGGITQSPKYLFRKEGQNVTLSCEQNLNHDAMYWYRQDPGQGLRLIYYSQIVNDFQKGDIAEGYSVSREKKESFPLTVTSAQKNPTAFYLCASSMWDSRYEQYFGPGTRLTVT.

The chain recombines TRBV5-1 with TRBJ2-1, with TRBD2 identical over 7 bases. The CDR3 consists of 17 residues. Germline V gene data show CDR1 as SGHRS and CDR2 as YFSETQ. Trimming cost V 0 bases and J 0 bases; bases outside gene matches: 6. This CDR3 is CASSLAGGTSSYNEQFF. CDR3 bases: TGCGCCAGCAGCTTGGCCGGGGGGACGAGCTCCTACAATGAGCAGTTCTTC.

The J gene is TRBJ2-3, the V gene TRBV7-6; a weak D match, TRBD2 (5 bases). The CDR3 loop spans 16 amino acids. CDR1 is SGHVS, CDR2 FNYEAQ, per germline. V lost 5 bases and J 2 bases, leaving 17 bases between the germline ends. CDR3 loop: CASSRGSGHFTDTQYF. In nucleotides, the CDR3 is TGTGCCAGCAGCCGAGGGTCGGGCCACTTCACAGATACGCAGTATTTT.

The chain couples TRBV19 to TRBJ1-2; 7 positions agree with TRBD1. Trimming took 4 bases from V and 4 from J; bases not matched to a gene: 6. From germline, CDR1 is LNHDA and CDR2 SQIVND (reference sequence). The CDR3 totals 14 residues. DNA for the CDR3: TGTGCCAGTAGTACGACAGGGAAGCTCTATGGCTACACCTTC. It specifies CASSTTGKLYGYTF.

The V and J genes are TRBV5-1 and TRBJ2-2; weak D call: TRBD1 (6 bases). V dropped 0 bases and J dropped 7 bases, with 13 bases sitting between them. The CDR3 sequence is 15 residues long. Germline V CDR1 and CDR2: SGHRS, YFSETQ. DNA for the CDR3: TGCGCCAGCAGCTTGGTTGGGGGCGTCGGCGGGGAGCTGTTTTTT. Translated, it gives CASSLVGGVGGELFF.

The genes are TRBV6-5 and TRBJ1-2; TRBD1 aligns across 9 bases. V shed 8 bases, J shed 8 bases, and the junction held 6 bases outside the gene matches. CDR1 MNHEY and CDR2 SVGAGI come from the germline V gene. This CDR3 has 12 amino acids. The CDR3 loop is CASSQGAWGYTF. The CDR3 DNA is TGTGCCAGCTCACAGGGGGCCTGGGGCTACACCTTC.

This chain connects TRBV28 to TRBJ1-2, with 8 bases fitting TRBD1. Germline V lookup: CDR1 MDHEN, CDR2 SYDVKM. V shed 3 bases and J 5 bases; nucleotides not matched to a gene: 11. The CDR3 extends over 16 amino acids. CDR3 in DNA: TGTGCCAGCAGTTTCGGACAGGGCCGGAGACGATATGGCTACACCTTC. As protein: CASSFGQGRRRYGYTF.

The chain carries TRBV30 and TRBJ1-1, with 10 bases lining up with TRBD1. The CDR3 sequence is 16 residues long. The V gene end was trimmed by 3 bases and the J gene end by 0 bases; junction bases not matched to a gene: 7. Germline-derived CDR1 and CDR2 are GTSNPN and SVGIG (reference sequence). CDR3 sequence reads: CAWSLGTGVLNTEAFF. CDR3 nucleotides: TGTGCCTGGAGCCTCGGGACAGGGGTGCTGAACACTGAAGCTTTCTTT.

This clone was seen just once. V usage is TRBV6-6 and J usage is TRBJ2-3; D perhaps matches TRBD2 (6 bases). V was shortened by 0 bases and J by 2 bases, with 9 bases between the two germline ends. The germline V gene encodes CDR1 MNHNY and CDR2 SVGAGI (reference sequence). The CDR3 loop spans 15 amino acids. CDR3 sequence (DNA): TGTGCCAGCAGTTACTCGGGCGGGGACACAGATACGCAGTATTTT. Translated: CASSYSGGDTDTQYF.

The chain carries TRBV3-1 (or the pseudogene TRBV3-2) and TRBJ2-1; 8 nucleotides line up with TRBD1. The CDR3 runs 16 residues. V was clipped by 2 bases and J by 4 bases; unmatched bases: 7. Germline V CDR1 and CDR2: LGHDT, YNNKEL (reference sequence). CDR3: CASSQHKDRVYNEQFF. In nucleotides, the CDR3 is TGTGCCAGCAGCCAACACAAGGACAGGGTATACAATGAGCAGTTCTTC.

The V call is TRBV5-4, the J call TRBJ2-1; D is ambiguous. CDR3 length: 16 amino acids. Trimming left V 3 bases short and J 0 bases short, with 13 bases between. Germline V lookup: CDR1 SGHNT, CDR2 YYREEE (reference sequence). The CDR3 protein is CASSSTHMSSYNEQFF. CDR3 DNA sequence: TGTGCCAGCAGCTCCACCCATATGAGCTCCTACAATGAGCAGTTCTTC. Full variable domain (outside the CDR3, taken from reference TRBV5-4 and TRBJ2-1): ETGVTQSPTHLIKTRGQQVTLRCSSQSGHNTVSWYQQALGQGPQFIFQYYREEENGRGNFPPRFSGLQFPNYSSELNVNALELDDSALYLCASSSTHMSSYNEQFFGPGTRLTVL.

V usage is TRBV30 and J usage is TRBJ1-1; unclear D gene. The CDR3 length is 12 residues. CDR1 is GTSNPN and CDR2 is SVGIG in the germline V gene (reference sequence). With 2 bases removed from V and 4 bases from J, the gap between germline ends came to 8 bases. The CDR3 DNA reads TGTGCCTGGAGTATTATGGCCACTGAAGCTTTCTTT. Translated, it gives CAWSIMATEAFF.

CDR3 region: CASSFDRRNSPLHF. As DNA, the CDR3 is TGTGCCAGCAGTTTCGACAGGAGGAATTCACCCCTCCACTTT. V gene TRBV27 combines with J gene TRBJ1-6; a possible D gene is TRBD1 (6 bases). The CDR3 length is 14 residues. Germline V gene lookup returns CDR1 MNHEY and CDR2 SMNVEV (reference sequence). V dropped 3 bases and J dropped 7 bases, with 10 bases sitting between them.